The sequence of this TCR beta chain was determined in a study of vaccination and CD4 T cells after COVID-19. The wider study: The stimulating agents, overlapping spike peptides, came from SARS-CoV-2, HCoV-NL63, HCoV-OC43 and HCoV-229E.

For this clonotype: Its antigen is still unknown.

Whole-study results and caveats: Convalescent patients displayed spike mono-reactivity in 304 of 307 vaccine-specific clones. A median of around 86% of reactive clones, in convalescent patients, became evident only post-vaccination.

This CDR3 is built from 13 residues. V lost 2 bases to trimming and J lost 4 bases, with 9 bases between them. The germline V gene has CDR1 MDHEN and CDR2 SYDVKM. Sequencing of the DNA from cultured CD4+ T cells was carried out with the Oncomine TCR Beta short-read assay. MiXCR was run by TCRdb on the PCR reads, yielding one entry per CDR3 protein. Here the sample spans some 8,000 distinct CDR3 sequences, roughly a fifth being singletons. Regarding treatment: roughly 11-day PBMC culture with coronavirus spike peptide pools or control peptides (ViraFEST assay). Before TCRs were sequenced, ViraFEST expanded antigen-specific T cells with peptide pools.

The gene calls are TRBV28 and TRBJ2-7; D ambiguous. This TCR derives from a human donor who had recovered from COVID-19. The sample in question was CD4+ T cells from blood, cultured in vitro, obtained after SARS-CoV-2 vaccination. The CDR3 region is CASSLGEAYEQYF. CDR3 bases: TGTGCCAGCAGTTTAGGGGAAGCGTACGAGCAGTACTTC. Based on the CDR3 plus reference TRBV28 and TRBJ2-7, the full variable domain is DVKVTQSSRYLVKRTGEKVFLECVQDMDHENMFWYRQDPGLGLRLIYFSYDVKMKEKGDIPEGYSVSREKKERFSLILESASTNQTSMYLCASSLGEAYEQYFGPGTRLTVT.